Following are 4 T cell receptor beta chains from one sample sequenced in a study of blood T cell repertoires in COVID-19. Repertoires were generated with immunoSEQ multiplex PCR, while TCRdb's copy carries only in-frame clones and drops some. The sample includes 150,000 to 160,000 clones, approximately 82% of them seen just once. The sequenced material came from peripheral blood. All receptors derive from a woman aged 45-65 years with acute or convalescent COVID-19.

The chain carries TRBV5-1 and TRBJ1-1; 12 nucleotides agree with TRBD1. The CDR3 extends over 18 amino acids. Germline V CDR1 and CDR2: SGHRS, YFSETQ. The V segment lost 3 bases and the J segment 4 bases; nucleotides outside the gene matches: 13. CDR3 protein: CASSSEPWDRGLSTEAFF. The CDR3 nucleotides read TGCGCCAGCAGCTCAGAACCTTGGGACAGGGGGCTCAGCACTGAAGCTTTCTTT.

The chain recombines TRBV10-3 with TRBJ2-2, with 16 positions matching TRBD2. Trimming took 5 bases from V and 6 from J; bases not matched to a gene: 9. This CDR3 region has 18 residues. Germline values: CDR1 ENHRY, CDR2 SYGVKD. In DNA form, the CDR3 reads TGTGCCATCAGTCCCGGGACTAGCGGGGGGGCCGATCCCGGGGAGCTGTTTTTT. Translated: CAISPGTSGGADPGELFF.

This clone was observed a few times. J is TRBJ1-2 and V is TRBV6-7, with 9 nucleotides matching TRBD1. TRBV6-7 is given ORF status, its function remaining uncertain. CDR3 length: 12 amino acids. Losses at the gene ends were 8 bases for V and 8 bases for J; bases not matched to a gene: 6. The DNA of the CDR3 is TGTGCCAGCTGGGACAGGGAGGGGGGCTACACCTTC. It yields the protein CASWDREGGYTF.

The chain joins TRBV19 to TRBJ1-2, with 7 bases matching TRBD1. Germline loops: CDR1 LNHDA, CDR2 SQIVND (reference sequence). The ends lost 4 bases at V and 1 base at J; junction bases unmatched: 6. The CDR3 sequence is 15 residues long. CDR3 protein: CASSTRQGSNYGYTF. The CDR3 nucleotides read TGTGCCAGTAGTACCCGACAGGGAAGTAACTATGGCTACACCTTC.